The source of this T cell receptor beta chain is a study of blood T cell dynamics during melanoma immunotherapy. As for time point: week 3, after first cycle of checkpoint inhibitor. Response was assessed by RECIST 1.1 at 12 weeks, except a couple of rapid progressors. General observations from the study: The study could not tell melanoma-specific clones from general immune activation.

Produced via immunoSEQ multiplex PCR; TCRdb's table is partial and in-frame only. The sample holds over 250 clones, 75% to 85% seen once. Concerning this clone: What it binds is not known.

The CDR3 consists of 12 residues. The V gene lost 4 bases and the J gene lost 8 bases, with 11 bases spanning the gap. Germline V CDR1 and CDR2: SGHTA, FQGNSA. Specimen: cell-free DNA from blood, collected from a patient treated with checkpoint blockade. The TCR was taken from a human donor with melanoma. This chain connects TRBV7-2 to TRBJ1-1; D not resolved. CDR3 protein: CASSSPGWEAFF. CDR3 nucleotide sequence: TGTGCCAGCAGCTCCCCGGGGTGGGAAGCTTTCTTT.